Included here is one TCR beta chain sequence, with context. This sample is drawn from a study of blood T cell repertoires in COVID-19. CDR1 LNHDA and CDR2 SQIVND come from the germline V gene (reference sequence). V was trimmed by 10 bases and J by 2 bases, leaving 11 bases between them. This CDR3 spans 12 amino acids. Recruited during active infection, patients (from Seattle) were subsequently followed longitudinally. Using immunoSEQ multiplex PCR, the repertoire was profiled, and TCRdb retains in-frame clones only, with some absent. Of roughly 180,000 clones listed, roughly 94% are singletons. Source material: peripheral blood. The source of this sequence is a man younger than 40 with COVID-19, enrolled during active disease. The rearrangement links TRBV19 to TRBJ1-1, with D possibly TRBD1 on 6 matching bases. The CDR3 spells CATTGFNTEAFF. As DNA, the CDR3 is TGTGCCACCACAGGGTTTAACACTGAAGCTTTCTTT.